Listed below are T cell receptor beta chains from one sample, sequenced in a study of cytomegalovirus exposure and HLA in healthy donors. Clones were sequenced by immunoSEQ multiplex PCR, and TCRdb holds only the in-frame ones, with some missing. This sample has around 180,000 clones, with around four fifths found just once. The sample comprised PBMCs. Receptors originate from a woman in her thirties or forties in good health and CMV-seronegative. The CDR3 runs from the conserved cysteine through the conserved F or W. The order of the fields is J gene, clone size, D gene, V gene, CDR3 DNA, CDR3 protein. A D gene is named only where the DNA matches it firmly. Clone size is stated in some rows and not others, as once, few, many or a class when expanded.

>TRBJ1-1|-|TRBD1|TRBV5-8
TGTGCCAGCAGCTTGGGGACAGGGGGAATCGGTTTCTTT
CASSLGTGGIGFF
>TRBJ1-5|-|-|TRBV7-2
TGTGCCAGCAGCTTAGTCGGCCAGGGGTCCGGGCAGCCCCAGCATTTT
CASSLVGQGSGQPQHF
>TRBJ1-1|-|TRBD1|TRBV5-1
TGCGCCAGCAGCTGGGGGACAGGTGAGGGGAACACTGAAGCTTTCTTT
CASSWGTGEGNTEAFF
>TRBJ1-1|-|-|TRBV27
TGTGCCAGCAGTTTCACCAGAACAGGGATGAACACTGAAGCTTTCTTT
CASSFTRTGMNTEAFF
>TRBJ2-3|-|-|TRBV5-1
TGCGCCAGCAACCCGGGAACACGAACAGATACGCAGTATTTT
CASNPGTRTDTQYF
>TRBJ1-2|-|TRBD1|TRBV19
TGTGCCAGTAGTACCGGACAGGCCTGGGGCTACACCTTC
CASSTGQAWGYTF
>TRBJ2-1|-|TRBD2|TRBV7-2
TGTGCCAGCAGCTTTGGAGCGGGAGTAGTGGATGAGCAGTTCTTC
CASSFGAGVVDEQFF
>TRBJ2-5|-|TRBD1|TRBV9
TGTGCCAGCAGCCCCGCCCCAGACAGGGGGCAGACCCAGTACTTC
CASSPAPDRGQTQYF
>TRBJ2-7|-|TRBD1|TRBV19
TGTGCCAGTAGTTCACAGGGGAAGTTCTACGAGCAGTACTTC
CASSSQGKFYEQYF
>TRBJ1-4|-|-|TRBV11-2
TGTGCCAGCTCCAAAGGGGTTGCCGCTGAAAAACTGTTTTTT
CASSKGVAAEKLFF
>TRBJ2-4|-|TRBD1|TRBV5-4
TGTGCCAGTCGAAACAGGGGCGACGGAAACATTCAGTACTTC
CASRNRGDGNIQYF
>TRBJ2-2|-|-|TRBV11-3
TGTGCCAGCAGCTCACAGGGATTCGGGGAGCTGTTTTTT
CASSSQGFGELFF
>TRBJ1-1|-|-|TRBV7-2
TGTGCCAGCAGCGTCAACAGGGTTGGCACTGAAGCTTTCTTT
CASSVNRVGTEAFF
>TRBJ1-4|-|-|TRBV7-6
TGTGCCAGCAGCTTAGCCGGACAGAAAAATGAAAAACTGTTTTTT
CASSLAGQKNEKLFF
>TRBJ1-2|-|-|TRBV7-9
TGTGCCAGCAGCCAAAAACGACAGCTCCAAAACTATGGCTACACCTTC
CASSQKRQLQNYGYTF
>TRBJ1-4|once|-|TRBV19
TGTGCCAGTAGCTATGCAACTAATGAAAAACTGTTTTTT
CASSYATNEKLFF
>TRBJ1-2|-|TRBD1|TRBV5-4
TGTGCCAGCAGCCCTGGGACAGGGGGCCATGGAGGCTACACCTTC
CASSPGTGGHGGYTF
>TRBJ1-3|-|-|TRBV9
TGTGCCAGCAGCATACAGGGAACGGGGGGAAACACCATATATTTT
CASSIQGTGGNTIYF
>TRBJ2-1|-|TRBD2|TRBV18
TGTGCCAGCTCACCTCTCGGGGGGGCCGGCGATGAGCAGTTCTTC
CASSPLGGAGDEQFF
>TRBJ2-3|-|-|TRBV30
TGTGCCGGGACTCTCGAAGGGGGCAGCACAGATACGCAGTATTTT
CAGTLEGGSTDTQYF
>TRBJ2-7|once|-|TRBV30
TGTGCCTCTGGACACCCGTACTTC
CASGHPYF
>TRBJ1-1|few|-|TRBV7-2
TGTGCCAGCAGCTCAGAATTTTGGAACACTGAAGCTTTCTTT
CASSSEFWNTEAFF
>TRBJ1-5|-|-|TRBV19
TGTGCCAGTAGTATGGCAGAAAACAATCAGCCCCAGCATTTT
CASSMAENNQPQHF
>TRBJ2-7|-|-|TRBV11-3
TGTGCCAGCAGCTTAAAACGGCCTGATCAAAGACTCCCCTACGAGCAGTACTTC
CASSLKRPDQRLPYEQYF
>TRBJ1-4|-|-|TRBV19
TGTGCCAGTATGAACAGGCCGAATGAAAAACTGTTTTTT
CASMNRPNEKLFF
>TRBJ2-1|-|TRBD2|TRBV9
TGTGCCAGCAGCGTAGGGCCTAGCGGGAGTAAGAATGAGCAGTTCTTC
CASSVGPSGSKNEQFF
>TRBJ2-1|-|-|TRBV19
TGTGCCAGTAGGGTTGAGGTAGGTGAGCAGTTCTTC
CASRVEVGEQFF
>TRBJ2-2|-|-|TRBV5-4
TGTGCCAGCAGCTGGAGGGGGGGCGGCACCGGGGAGCTGTTTTTT
CASSWRGGGTGELFF
>TRBJ2-1|-|TRBD1|TRBV4-2
TGTGCCAGCAGCCAAGAGACAGGGGTAAATGAGCAGTTCTTC
CASSQETGVNEQFF
>TRBJ2-1|few|TRBD1|TRBV5-1
TGCGCCAGCAGCTTGGGGGACAGGGGGAATGAGCAGTTCTTC
CASSLGDRGNEQFF
>TRBJ2-4|-|TRBD2|TRBV11-2
TGTGCCAGCAGCTACGGGACTAGCGGGACGTACATTCAGTACTTC
CASSYGTSGTYIQYF
>TRBJ2-7|few|-|TRBV7-6
TGTGCCAGCAGCTTAGGTCACCACGGCTCCTACGAGCAGTACTTC
CASSLGHHGSYEQYF
>TRBJ1-5|-|-|TRBV7-9
TGTTCCAGCAGCTTAGTAGGGGGTGGCAATCAGCCCCAGCATTTT
CSSSLVGGGNQPQHF
>TRBJ2-3|-|TRBD2|TRBV4-3
TGCGCCAGCAGCCAAGATAGAAGCGGGGCGCAGTATTTT
CASSQDRSGAQYF
>TRBJ1-2|-|TRBD1|TRBV19
TGTGCCAGTAGTATAAATCAGGGGGCGAAGGGCTACACCTTC
CASSINQGAKGYTF
>TRBJ2-1|-|-|TRBV2
TGTGCCAGCAGTGTATCCTCAGGGGGGTCCTACAATGAGCAGTTCTTC
CASSVSSGGSYNEQFF
>TRBJ2-3|once|TRBD1|TRBV27
TGTGCCAGTTCCGACAGGGGAGACACAGATACGCAGTATTTT
CASSDRGDTDTQYF
>TRBJ2-5|-|-|TRBV5-1
TGCGCCAGCAGCTTGCCAGGGGCCTCGGGAGAGACCCAGTACTTC
CASSLPGASGETQYF
>TRBJ1-4|-|-|TRBV7-9
TGTGCCAGCAGCTTAGGTCAATATGAAAAACTGTTTTTT
CASSLGQYEKLFF
>TRBJ1-5|-|-|TRBV5-6
TGTGCCAGCAGCTTTTCGGGTCAGCCCCAGCATTTT
CASSFSGQPQHF
>TRBJ1-2|-|-|TRBV30
TGTGCCTGGAGTGTACAGGAGCCTCTTTATGGCTACACCTTC
CAWSVQEPLYGYTF
>TRBJ2-2|-|TRBD1|TRBV27
TGTGCCAGCAGTCCGCCAAAGAGGGGGACAGTAGATTACACCGGGGAGCTGTTTTTT
CASSPPKRGTVDYTGELFF
>TRBJ1-4|once|-|TRBV6-1
TGTGCCAGCAGTGAAGGGTGGGGGGACGAAAAACTGTTTTTT
CASSEGWGDEKLFF
>TRBJ1-3|few|-|TRBV6-5
TGTGCCAGCACGGGAGGAAACACCATATATTTT
CASTGGNTIYF
>TRBJ1-5|-|-|TRBV5-6
TGTGCCAGCAGCCTCGGACAGTATAGCAATCAGCCCCAGCATTTT
CASSLGQYSNQPQHF
>TRBJ2-2|-|-|TRBV7-7
TGTGCCAGCAGCTTAGTTACTAGCCCGAACACCGGGGAGCTGTTTTTT
CASSLVTSPNTGELFF
>TRBJ2-1|-|TRBD1|TRBV11-2
TGTGCCAGCAGCGTCGGGACAGGGGGCTTCAATGAGCAGTTCTTC
CASSVGTGGFNEQFF
>TRBJ2-2|once|TRBD1|TRBV7-2
TGTGCCAGCAGCCTAGACAGGGGGCGCGCCGGGGAGCTGTTTTTT
CASSLDRGRAGELFF
>TRBJ1-1|-|-|TRBV7-2
TGTGCCAGCAGCTTCTCCGGACAGTTGAACACTGAAGCTTTCTTT
CASSFSGQLNTEAFF
>TRBJ2-5|-|TRBD1|TRBV11-1
TGTGCCAGCAGCCTGGGACAGGAGTGGGAGACCCAGTACTTC
CASSLGQEWETQYF
>TRBJ2-7|-|-|TRBV27
TGTGCCAGCAGTCCCTCGGCGGGACAGTTTCTGTACGAGCAGTACTTC
CASSPSAGQFLYEQYF
>TRBJ2-5|-|TRBD1|TRBV28
TGTGCCAGCAGACGACAGGGTAGAGAGACCCAGTACTTC
CASRRQGRETQYF
>TRBJ2-1|-|-|TRBV27
TGTGCCAGCAGCTCTCCTGGGAGTAGGGTCAATGAGCAGTTCTTC
CASSSPGSRVNEQFF